This is a list of T cell receptor beta chains from one sample in a study of T cell responses to AZD1222 COVID-19 vaccine. Sequencing used immunoSEQ multiplex PCR; TCRdb keeps in-frame clones, though not all of them. The sample lists about 120,000 clones, 88% occurring once. The sample here was peripheral blood, taken on day 0 of AZD1222 vaccination. These receptor sequences come from an adult in good health. Each CDR3 is given with its conserved first and last residue. D genes are given only for firm matches. Clone size is shown for a subset of rows, as once, few, many or a class of expanded clone.

abundance: -
d_gene: -
v_gene: TRBV15
j_gene: TRBJ1-4
CDR3nt: TGTGCCACCAGCAGAGATAGGGGGTGGGACAATGAAAAACTGTTTTTT
CDR3aa: CATSRDRGWDNEKLFF

abundance: -
d_gene: -
v_gene: TRBV11-2
j_gene: TRBJ2-5
CDR3nt: TGTGCCAGCAGCCCGTTCGAGGGAGGGACCCAGTACTTC
CDR3aa: CASSPFEGGTQYF

abundance: -
d_gene: TRBD2
v_gene: TRBV28
j_gene: TRBJ2-7
CDR3nt: TGTGCCAGTCGGATCTACAGCGGGGTCGCCTACGAGCAGTACTTC
CDR3aa: CASRIYSGVAYEQYF

abundance: once
d_gene: -
v_gene: TRBV7-2
j_gene: TRBJ2-5
CDR3nt: TGTGCCAGCAGCTTATCAGGCGGGACCCAAGAGACCCAGTACTTC
CDR3aa: CASSLSGGTQETQYF

abundance: -
d_gene: -
v_gene: TRBV6-6
j_gene: TRBJ2-7
CDR3nt: TGTGCCAGCTCCGGGACGGGGGGACAGTACGAGCAGTACTTC
CDR3aa: CASSGTGGQYEQYF

abundance: -
d_gene: TRBD1
v_gene: TRBV5-1
j_gene: TRBJ2-2
CDR3nt: TGCGCCAGCAGCTTGACAGGGGACACCGGGGAGCTGTTTTTT
CDR3aa: CASSLTGDTGELFF

abundance: -
d_gene: -
v_gene: TRBV7-3
j_gene: TRBJ1-6
CDR3nt: TGTGCCAGCAGCTTAGCCAGTAATAATTCACCCCTCCACTTT
CDR3aa: CASSLASNNSPLHF

abundance: once
d_gene: -
v_gene: TRBV5-5
j_gene: TRBJ2-1
CDR3nt: TGTGCCAGCAGCTTGCTCAGGGACGGGCACAATGAGCAGTTCTTC
CDR3aa: CASSLLRDGHNEQFF

abundance: -
d_gene: -
v_gene: TRBV10-3
j_gene: TRBJ2-7
CDR3nt: TGTGCCATCAGTGAGTCGGTAGGACATTCCTCCTACGAGCAGTACTTC
CDR3aa: CAISESVGHSSYEQYF

abundance: -
d_gene: -
v_gene: TRBV19
j_gene: TRBJ1-5
CDR3nt: TGTGCCAGTAGTCCCCGGTATAGCAATCAGCCCCAGCATTTT
CDR3aa: CASSPRYSNQPQHF

abundance: -
d_gene: -
v_gene: TRBV10-1
j_gene: TRBJ1-4
CDR3nt: TGCGCCAGCAGTGAGAGTGGCCATGAAAAACTGTTTTTT
CDR3aa: CASSESGHEKLFF

abundance: -
d_gene: TRBD1
v_gene: TRBV6-5
j_gene: TRBJ2-1
CDR3nt: TGTGCCAGCAGAGGGACAGGGGTAAATGAGCAGTTCTTC
CDR3aa: CASRGTGVNEQFF

abundance: -
d_gene: -
v_gene: TRBV9
j_gene: TRBJ1-1
CDR3nt: TGTGCCAGCGACCAGGGACACCGTGAAGCTTTCTTT
CDR3aa: CASDQGHREAFF

abundance: -
d_gene: -
v_gene: TRBV19
j_gene: TRBJ1-6
CDR3nt: TGTGCCAGTAGTATTCTGGGACCCAATTATAATTCACCCCTCCACTTT
CDR3aa: CASSILGPNYNSPLHF

abundance: once
d_gene: -
v_gene: TRBV7-2
j_gene: TRBJ1-2
CDR3nt: TGTGCCAGCAGCTTAGTATCGGGGGAGCCGTATGGCTACACCTTC
CDR3aa: CASSLVSGEPYGYTF

abundance: -
d_gene: TRBD1
v_gene: TRBV10-1
j_gene: TRBJ1-1
CDR3nt: TGCGCCAGCAGTACGGGACAGGGGTCTGAAGCTTTCTTT
CDR3aa: CASSTGQGSEAFF

abundance: -
d_gene: -
v_gene: TRBV7-8
j_gene: TRBJ2-3
CDR3nt: TGTGCCAGCAGCTTAGTCCTAGTCAGCACAGATACGCAGTATTTT
CDR3aa: CASSLVLVSTDTQYF

abundance: -
d_gene: -
v_gene: TRBV7-2
j_gene: TRBJ1-3
CDR3nt: TGTGCCAGCAGCTTAGGGGTAGGCTTTGGAAACACCATATATTTT
CDR3aa: CASSLGVGFGNTIYF

abundance: -
d_gene: -
v_gene: TRBV7-9
j_gene: TRBJ1-1
CDR3nt: TGTGCCAGCAGGCGTGCCGCGAACACTGAAGCTTTCTTT
CDR3aa: CASRRAANTEAFF

abundance: -
d_gene: -
v_gene: TRBV14
j_gene: TRBJ1-1
CDR3nt: TGTGCCAGCAGCCAAGGTAGCACTGGGGGTGAAGCTTTCTTT
CDR3aa: CASSQGSTGGEAFF

abundance: -
d_gene: -
v_gene: TRBV7-9
j_gene: TRBJ1-1
CDR3nt: TGTGCCAGCAGCTTATCGTACACTGAAGCTTTCTTT
CDR3aa: CASSLSYTEAFF

abundance: -
d_gene: -
v_gene: TRBV7-8
j_gene: TRBJ1-6
CDR3nt: TGTGCCAGCAGCTCAACCGGGACTGGGAATTCACCCCTCCACTTT
CDR3aa: CASSSTGTGNSPLHF

abundance: -
d_gene: TRBD1
v_gene: TRBV3-1/TRBV3-2
j_gene: TRBJ1-6
CDR3nt: TGTGCCAGCAGCCTCGACAGGGCGCTTGATTCACCCCTCCACTTT
CDR3aa: CASSLDRALDSPLHF

abundance: -
d_gene: -
v_gene: TRBV28
j_gene: TRBJ1-4
CDR3nt: TGTGCCAGCAGGACGGGCGGAGGGGAGAGGGAAAAACTGTTTTTT
CDR3aa: CASRTGGGEREKLFF

abundance: -
d_gene: TRBD1
v_gene: TRBV2
j_gene: TRBJ2-5
CDR3nt: TGTGCGAGTAGACAGGGTCGGAAGGAGACCCAGTACTTC
CDR3aa: CASRQGRKETQYF

abundance: once
d_gene: TRBD2
v_gene: TRBV7-9
j_gene: TRBJ2-7
CDR3nt: TGTGCCAGCAGCCCGGGGACTAGCGGGAGTTTTGGGGAGCAGTACTTC
CDR3aa: CASSPGTSGSFGEQYF

abundance: -
d_gene: -
v_gene: TRBV6-5
j_gene: TRBJ1-5
CDR3nt: TGTGCCAGCAGTTACCGGGCAGGAGATCAGCCCCAGCATTTT
CDR3aa: CASSYRAGDQPQHF

abundance: once
d_gene: -
v_gene: TRBV9
j_gene: TRBJ1-1
CDR3nt: TGTGCCAGCAGCGTAGTTGAACTGAACACTGAAGCTTTCTTT
CDR3aa: CASSVVELNTEAFF

abundance: once
d_gene: -
v_gene: TRBV7-9
j_gene: TRBJ1-6
CDR3nt: TGTGCCAGCAACTGGGGAGGAACGGGCAGCTCCTATAATTCACCCCTCCACTTT
CDR3aa: CASNWGGTGSSYNSPLHF

abundance: -
d_gene: -
v_gene: TRBV19
j_gene: TRBJ1-5
CDR3nt: TGTGCCAGTAACCGGGGGTATAGCAATCAGCCCCAGCATTTT
CDR3aa: CASNRGYSNQPQHF

abundance: -
d_gene: TRBD2
v_gene: TRBV11-1
j_gene: TRBJ2-1
CDR3nt: TGTGCCAGCAGCTTAGCGCTACTAGCGGGCTACAATGAGCAGTTCTTC
CDR3aa: CASSLALLAGYNEQFF

abundance: -
d_gene: TRBD1
v_gene: TRBV25-1
j_gene: TRBJ2-2
CDR3nt: TGTGCCAGCAGTACCTTCTCCGGGACAGGGGCTCTGAGGGAGCTGTTTTTT
CDR3aa: CASSTFSGTGALRELFF

abundance: -
d_gene: TRBD2
v_gene: TRBV5-4
j_gene: TRBJ2-2
CDR3nt: TGTGCCAGCAGCCACAACGCGGGAGGGCCAGTTGGGGAGCTGTTTTTT
CDR3aa: CASSHNAGGPVGELFF

abundance: -
d_gene: TRBD1
v_gene: TRBV28
j_gene: TRBJ1-1
CDR3nt: TGTGCCAGCAGTCAAACAGGGGAGAGGAACACTGAAGCTTTCTTT
CDR3aa: CASSQTGERNTEAFF

abundance: -
d_gene: TRBD2
v_gene: TRBV28
j_gene: TRBJ2-7
CDR3nt: TGTGCCAGCAACTCCCCCGGAGGGCGGGGGACCTCCTACGAGCAGTACTTC
CDR3aa: CASNSPGGRGTSYEQYF

abundance: -
d_gene: -
v_gene: TRBV28
j_gene: TRBJ1-4
CDR3nt: TGTGCCAGCAGTCTTCCTGGAGGGAGTGACGATAGTGAAAAACTGTTTTTT
CDR3aa: CASSLPGGSDDSEKLFF

abundance: few
d_gene: -
v_gene: TRBV3-1/TRBV3-2
j_gene: TRBJ1-1
CDR3nt: TGTGCCAGCAGCCAATATCGGGCTGAAGCTTTCTTT
CDR3aa: CASSQYRAEAFF

abundance: -
d_gene: TRBD1
v_gene: TRBV18
j_gene: TRBJ2-2
CDR3nt: TGTGCCAGCTCACCTACCCTGGGACAGGGAGGAACCGGGGAGCTGTTTTTT
CDR3aa: CASSPTLGQGGTGELFF

abundance: -
d_gene: -
v_gene: TRBV19
j_gene: TRBJ1-1
CDR3nt: TGTGCCAGTACCCCCGGACAGATTAACACTGAAGCTTTCTTT
CDR3aa: CASTPGQINTEAFF

abundance: -
d_gene: TRBD1
v_gene: TRBV7-3
j_gene: TRBJ2-7
CDR3nt: TGTGCCAGCAGCCCGGACGGGACAGGAGTCTACGAGCAGTACTTC
CDR3aa: CASSPDGTGVYEQYF

abundance: -
d_gene: TRBD2
v_gene: TRBV15
j_gene: TRBJ2-7
CDR3nt: TGTGCCACCAGCAGCAAGGCGGGGGGATCCTACGAGCAGTACTTC
CDR3aa: CATSSKAGGSYEQYF

abundance: -
d_gene: -
v_gene: TRBV14
j_gene: TRBJ1-6
CDR3nt: TGTGCCAGCAGCCTTATCACTTCACCCCTCCACTTT
CDR3aa: CASSLITSPLHF

abundance: -
d_gene: -
v_gene: TRBV2
j_gene: TRBJ1-2
CDR3nt: TGTGCCAGCAGTGTTCAGGGGAGGCGGGCAGCTAACTATGGCTACACCTTC
CDR3aa: CASSVQGRRAANYGYTF

abundance: -
d_gene: -
v_gene: TRBV28
j_gene: TRBJ2-7
CDR3nt: TGTGCCAGCAGTTTAGAGGACAGCTACGAGCAGTACTTC
CDR3aa: CASSLEDSYEQYF

abundance: -
d_gene: -
v_gene: TRBV5-1
j_gene: TRBJ2-6
CDR3nt: TGCGCCAGCAGCTTGAAAGCGATAGGGGCCAACGTCCTGACTTTC
CDR3aa: CASSLKAIGANVLTF

abundance: -
d_gene: TRBD1
v_gene: TRBV24-1
j_gene: TRBJ2-3
CDR3nt: TGTGCCACCGGACAGGGGGCGGAAGATACGCAGTATTTT
CDR3aa: CATGQGAEDTQYF

abundance: -
d_gene: -
v_gene: TRBV11-2
j_gene: TRBJ2-3
CDR3nt: TGTGCCAGCAGCTTAGAAAGTTGGGGCACCACAGATACGCAGTATTTT
CDR3aa: CASSLESWGTTDTQYF

abundance: -
d_gene: -
v_gene: TRBV12-3/TRBV12-4
j_gene: TRBJ2-3
CDR3nt: TGTGCCACCCGGACGGGGCGCGGAGATACGCAGTATTTT
CDR3aa: CATRTGRGDTQYF

abundance: few
d_gene: -
v_gene: TRBV5-4
j_gene: TRBJ2-5
CDR3nt: TGTGCCAGCAGCTTTTCGGGGTCAGGAGAGACCCAGTACTTC
CDR3aa: CASSFSGSGETQYF

abundance: -
d_gene: -
v_gene: TRBV10-3
j_gene: TRBJ2-3
CDR3nt: TGTGCCACGACTGAGCCCGGGTCGGCAGGGGATACGCAGTATTTT
CDR3aa: CATTEPGSAGDTQYF